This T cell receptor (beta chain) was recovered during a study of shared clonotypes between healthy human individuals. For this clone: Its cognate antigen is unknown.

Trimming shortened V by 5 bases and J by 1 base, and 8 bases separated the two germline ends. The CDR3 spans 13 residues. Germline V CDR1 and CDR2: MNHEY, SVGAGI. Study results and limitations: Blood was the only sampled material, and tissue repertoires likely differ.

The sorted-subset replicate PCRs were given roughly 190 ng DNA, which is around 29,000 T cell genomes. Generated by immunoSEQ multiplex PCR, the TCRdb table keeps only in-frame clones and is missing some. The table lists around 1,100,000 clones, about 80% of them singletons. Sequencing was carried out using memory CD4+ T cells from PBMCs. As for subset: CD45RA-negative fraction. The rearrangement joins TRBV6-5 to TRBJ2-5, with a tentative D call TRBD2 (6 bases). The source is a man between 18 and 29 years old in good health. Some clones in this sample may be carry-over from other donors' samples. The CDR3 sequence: CASSRRGQETQYF. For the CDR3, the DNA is TGTGCCAGCAGTCGGAGGGGCCAAGAGACCCAGTACTTC.